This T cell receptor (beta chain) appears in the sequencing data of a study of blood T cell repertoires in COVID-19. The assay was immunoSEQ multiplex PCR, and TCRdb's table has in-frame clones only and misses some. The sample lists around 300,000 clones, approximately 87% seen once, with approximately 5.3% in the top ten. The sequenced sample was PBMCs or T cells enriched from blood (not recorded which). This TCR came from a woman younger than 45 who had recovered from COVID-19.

Here the CDR3 reads CASSAPGGWAPLHF. For the CDR3, the DNA is TGTGCCAGCAGTGCACCGGGAGGCTGGGCACCCCTCCACTTT. This chain joins TRBV28 and TRBJ1-6; D gene unclear. The V end was cut by 5 bases, the J end by 11 bases, with 16 bases between. The germline V gene has CDR1 MDHEN and CDR2 SYDVKM. The CDR3 runs 14 residues.